Each of the 20 T cell receptor beta chains below was sequenced from the same sample in a study of blood T cell repertoires in COVID-19. Sequencing was performed with immunoSEQ multiplex PCR; in TCRdb, only in-frame clones are kept and a portion is missing. The data contain a few hundred thousand clones, around 87% of them singletons. Material for sequencing was peripheral blood. Every receptor here comes from a woman aged 45-65 years with acute or convalescent COVID-19.

The chain has TRBV7-8 and TRBJ1-5; possibly TRBD1 for D (5 bases). Germline CDR1 and CDR2: SGHVS and FQNEAQ. V dropped 5 bases and J dropped 7 bases, with 12 bases sitting between them. The CDR3 consists of 13 residues. DNA for the CDR3: TGTGCCAGCAGCCGGGACTCTAAACAGCCCCAGCATTTT. Translated, it gives CASSRDSKQPQHF.

V gene TRBV7-2 combines with J gene TRBJ1-3; a weak D match, TRBD1 (6 bases). The CDR3 is 15 residues long. Germline CDR1 and CDR2: SGHTA and FQGNSA. The V and J ends lost 2 bases and 4 bases respectively, with 12 bases between them. The CDR3 spells CASSLPSGVGNTIYF. CDR3 coding DNA: TGTGCCAGCAGCTTACCGTCAGGGGTAGGAAACACCATATATTTT.

The chain joins TRBV5-4 to TRBJ2-1, with D possibly being TRBD2 (7 bases). The CDR3 runs to 17 residues. CDR1 and CDR2 from the germline V gene are SGHNT and YYREEE (reference sequence). Between the trimmed V and J ends, which lost 7 bases and 1 base, there was a span of 21 bases. This CDR3 is CASRLRGGGRSYNEQFF. CDR3 DNA: TGTGCCAGCCGCCTTCGAGGGGGAGGGCGATCCTACAATGAGCAGTTCTTC.

V usage is TRBV5-1 and J usage is TRBJ2-2, with TRBD1 identical over 7 bases. CDR3 length: 16 residues. Germline assignment: CDR1 SGHRS and CDR2 YFSETQ. With V trimmed by 4 bases and J by 2 bases, 8 bases remained unmatched. The CDR3 loop is CASSPQGSGNTGELFF. The CDR3, as DNA: TGCGCCAGCAGCCCACAGGGGAGCGGAAACACCGGGGAGCTGTTTTTT.

V is TRBV10-3 and J is TRBJ2-1; no definite D call. CDR3 length equals 14 residues. Trimming pared 3 bases from V and 3 bases from J, leaving 9 bases between. The V gene's germline CDR1 is ENHRY and CDR2 SYGVKD. DNA for the CDR3: TGTGCCATCAGTGATCCCAACTTCTACAATGAGCAGTTCTTC. Its protein is CAISDPNFYNEQFF.

The gene calls are TRBV5-4 and TRBJ1-1, with D uncertain. This CDR3 has 14 residues. Between the trimmed V and J ends, which lost 2 bases and 5 bases, there was a span of 13 bases. CDR1 is SGHNT, CDR2 YYREEE, per germline (reference sequence). The CDR3 spells CASSFERGRTEAFF. In DNA form, the CDR3 reads TGTGCCAGCAGCTTCGAGCGGGGTAGGACTGAAGCTTTCTTT.

For this clone: The same CDR3 arises from other DNA sequences in this sample as well. This sequence joins TRBV30 and TRBJ1-4, with TRBD1 identical over 9 bases. This CDR3 has 13 amino acids. With V trimmed by 5 bases and J by 2 bases, 0 bases remained unmatched. CDR1 and CDR2 from the germline V gene are GTSNPN and SVGIG (reference sequence). CDR3 DNA sequence: TGTGCCTGGGGACAGGGGACTAATGAAAAACTGTTTTTT. It translates to CAWGQGTNEKLFF.

The chain has TRBV5-1 and TRBJ2-7, with 8 bases fitting TRBD1. The V gene end was trimmed by 4 bases and the J gene end by 1 base; junction bases not matched to a gene: 4. The CDR3 loop spans 14 amino acids. From germline, CDR1 is SGHRS and CDR2 YFSETQ. The DNA of the CDR3 is TGCGCCAGCAGCGCGGGACAGGAGTCCTACGAGCAGTACTTC. This codes for CASSAGQESYEQYF. Variable domain in full (rest from reference TRBV5-1 and TRBJ2-7): KAGVTQTPRYLIKTRGQQVTLSCSPISGHRSVSWYQQTPGQGLQFLFEYFSETQRNKGNFPGRFSGRQFSNSRSEMNVSTLELGDSALYLCASSAGQESYEQYFGPGTRLTVT.

This chain uses TRBV19 with TRBJ2-7; 10 positions match TRBD1. Trimming removed 7 bases from V and 4 bases from J; junction bases left unmatched: 10. The CDR3 consists of 15 residues. In germline, CDR1 is LNHDA, CDR2 SQIVND (reference sequence). DNA of the CDR3: TGTGCCAGTACCCCCCATGGGACAGGGGTATACGAGCAGTACTTC. Its translation: CASTPHGTGVYEQYF.

The V and J genes are TRBV10-3 and TRBJ2-2; 7 nucleotides agree with TRBD1. Unmatched junction bases numbered 5, after V lost 4 bases and J lost 0 bases. The CDR3 extends over 16 amino acids. Germline-derived CDR1 and CDR2 are ENHRY and SYGVKD. The CDR3 DNA follows: TGTGCCATCAGTGGCATGGGACAGACGAACACCGGGGAGCTGTTTTTT. Protein product: CAISGMGQTNTGELFF.

This clone turned up a few times. The chain couples TRBV5-1 to TRBJ2-1; 10 bases are shared with TRBD2. Germline loops: CDR1 SGHRS, CDR2 YFSETQ. This CDR3 contains 16 residues. V dropped 0 bases and J dropped 10; count of bases not matched to a gene: 10. The CDR3 is CASSLGTAGGWSEQFF. DNA for the CDR3: TGCGCCAGCAGCTTGGGCACAGCGGGAGGGTGGAGCGAGCAGTTCTTC.

The chain employs TRBV9 and TRBJ2-1, with TRBD2 matching 11 bases. The V segment lost 4 bases and the J segment 8 bases; nucleotides outside the gene matches: 11. Germline loops: CDR1 SGDLS, CDR2 YYNGEE. This CDR3 has 16 residues. The CDR3 loop reads CASSTLLAGVLDEQFF. The CDR3 region has the DNA TGTGCCAGCAGCACCCTACTAGCGGGAGTTTTAGATGAGCAGTTCTTC. The variable domain in full, with the rest retrieved from reference TRBV9 and TRBJ2-1, is DSGVTQTPKHLITATGQRVTLRCSPRSGDLSVYWYQQSLDQGLQFLIQYYNGEERAKGNILERFSAQQFPDLHSELNLSSLELGDSALYFCASSTLLAGVLDEQFFGPGTRLTVL.

The V gene is TRBV28, the J gene TRBJ2-7; no definite D call. The CDR3 is 11 amino acids. Trimming cost V 6 bases and J 2 bases, with 5 bases left between them. Germline V gives CDR1 MDHEN, CDR2 SYDVKM. CDR3 sequence reads: CASRTPYEQYF. CDR3 in DNA: TGTGCCAGCAGAACTCCCTACGAGCAGTACTTC.

The chain employs TRBV7-9 and TRBJ1-1; unclear D gene. Germline V lookup: CDR1 SEHNR, CDR2 FQNEAQ (reference sequence). V lost 1 base to trimming and J lost 7 bases, with 10 bases between them. CDR3 length: 13 residues. In DNA form, the CDR3 reads TGTGCCAGCAGCTTAGATCGGAGGGTTGAAGCTTTCTTT. It codes for CASSLDRRVEAFF.

For this clone: Other DNA sequences in this specimen translate into the identical CDR3. The chain links TRBV24-1 to TRBJ1-2; no reliable D call. The CDR3 sequence is 12 residues long. Germline assignment: CDR1 KGHDR and CDR2 SFDVKD. Trimming shortened V by 5 bases and J by 4 bases, and 7 bases separated the two germline ends. CDR3 protein: CATSGGGYGYTF. CDR3 DNA: TGTGCCACCAGTGGAGGCGGCTATGGCTACACCTTC.

The rearrangement links TRBV6-5 to TRBJ1-2; 8 bases line up with TRBD1. J was trimmed by 8 bases and V by 8 bases; bases with no gene match: 13. The CDR3 consists of 14 residues. Looked up from germline, CDR1 is MNHEY and CDR2 is SVGAGI. DNA for the CDR3: TGTGCCAGCGGACAACAGGGGGATTCAGAAGGCTACACCTTC. Translation gives CASGQQGDSEGYTF.

V usage is TRBV5-1 and J usage is TRBJ2-1; weak D call: TRBD1 (5 bases). CDR1 is SGHRS, CDR2 YFSETQ, per germline. V gave up 4 bases and J gave up 0 bases, with 14 bases separating them. The CDR3 contains 16 residues. The CDR3 region is CASSGLTGSSYNEQFF. CDR3 DNA sequence: TGCGCCAGCAGCGGGCTAACAGGCAGCTCCTACAATGAGCAGTTCTTC.

Concerning this clone: Other DNA sequences from this sample encode an identical CDR3 as well. The chain combines TRBV6-5 with TRBJ2-7, with 8 bases matching TRBD1. Unmatched junction bases numbered 7, after V lost 6 bases and J lost 3 bases. The CDR3 totals 14 residues. CDR1 and CDR2 from the germline V gene are MNHEY and SVGAGI. CDR3 coding DNA: TGTGCCAGCAGCCCCGGGACAGGTCGCTACGAGCAGTACTTC. It is translated as CASSPGTGRYEQYF.

In this sample, this clone turned up a few times. This chain connects TRBV7-2 to TRBJ1-3, with D perhaps TRBD1 (6 bases). Germline V gives CDR1 SGHTA, CDR2 FQGNSA. The germline V and J ends were trimmed by 1 base and 4 bases, with 11 bases remaining between them. This CDR3 spans 15 amino acids. This chain's CDR3 is CASSLGRGNGNTIYF. The CDR3 DNA sequence: TGTGCCAGCAGCTTAGGCAGGGGTAACGGAAACACCATATATTTT.

This clone appeared a single time. The gene calls are TRBV30 and TRBJ2-7, with TRBD2 matching 16 bases. The junction had 1 base not matched to a gene; V was cut back by 1 base and J by 1 base. Germline V gene sequence: CDR1 GTSNPN, CDR2 SVGIG (reference sequence). This CDR3 contains 16 residues. The CDR3 region is CAWSAGLAGGSYEQYF. In DNA, the CDR3 is TGTGCCTGGAGTGCGGGACTAGCGGGAGGGTCCTACGAGCAGTACTTC.